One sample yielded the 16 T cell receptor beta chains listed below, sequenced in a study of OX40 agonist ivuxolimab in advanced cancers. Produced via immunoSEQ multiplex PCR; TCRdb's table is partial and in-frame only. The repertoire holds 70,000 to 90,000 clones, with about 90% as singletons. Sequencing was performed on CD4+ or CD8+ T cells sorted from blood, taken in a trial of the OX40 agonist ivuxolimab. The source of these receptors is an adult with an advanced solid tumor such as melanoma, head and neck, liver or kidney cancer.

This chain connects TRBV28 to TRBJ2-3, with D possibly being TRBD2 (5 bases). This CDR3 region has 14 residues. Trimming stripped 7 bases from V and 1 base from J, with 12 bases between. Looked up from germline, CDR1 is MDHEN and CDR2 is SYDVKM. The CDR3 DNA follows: TGTGCCAGCAAACCGACTACCCGCACAGATACGCAGTATTTT. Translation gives CASKPTTRTDTQYF.

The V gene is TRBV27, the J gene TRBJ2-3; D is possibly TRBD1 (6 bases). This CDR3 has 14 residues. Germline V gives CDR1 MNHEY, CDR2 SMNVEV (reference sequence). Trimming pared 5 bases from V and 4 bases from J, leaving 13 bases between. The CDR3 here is CASSAGASPDTQYF. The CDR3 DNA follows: TGTGCCAGCAGTGCAGGGGCTAGCCCAGATACGCAGTATTTT.

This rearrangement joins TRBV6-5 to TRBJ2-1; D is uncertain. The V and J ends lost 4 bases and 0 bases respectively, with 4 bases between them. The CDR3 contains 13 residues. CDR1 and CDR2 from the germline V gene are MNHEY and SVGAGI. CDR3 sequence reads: CASSSSSYNEQFF. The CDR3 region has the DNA TGTGCCAGCAGTTCAAGCTCCTACAATGAGCAGTTCTTC.

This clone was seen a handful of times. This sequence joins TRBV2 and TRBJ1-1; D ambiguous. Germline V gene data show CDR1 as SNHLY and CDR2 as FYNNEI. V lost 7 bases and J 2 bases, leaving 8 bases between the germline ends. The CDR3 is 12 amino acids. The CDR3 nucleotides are TGTGCCAGCATTTATGTCAACACTGAAGCTTTCTTT. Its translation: CASIYVNTEAFF.

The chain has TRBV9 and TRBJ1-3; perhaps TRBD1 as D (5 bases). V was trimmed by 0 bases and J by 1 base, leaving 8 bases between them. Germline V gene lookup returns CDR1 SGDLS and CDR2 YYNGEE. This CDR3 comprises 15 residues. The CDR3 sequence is CASSVVGDSGNTIYF. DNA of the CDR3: TGTGCCAGCAGCGTAGTAGGGGATTCTGGAAACACCATATATTTT.

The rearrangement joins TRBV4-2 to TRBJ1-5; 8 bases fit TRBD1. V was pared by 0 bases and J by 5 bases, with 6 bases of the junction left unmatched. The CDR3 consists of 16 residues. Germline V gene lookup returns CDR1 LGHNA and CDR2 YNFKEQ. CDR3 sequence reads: CASSQDRTGPYQPQHF. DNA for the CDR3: TGTGCCAGCAGCCAAGATCGGACAGGGCCTTATCAGCCCCAGCATTTT.

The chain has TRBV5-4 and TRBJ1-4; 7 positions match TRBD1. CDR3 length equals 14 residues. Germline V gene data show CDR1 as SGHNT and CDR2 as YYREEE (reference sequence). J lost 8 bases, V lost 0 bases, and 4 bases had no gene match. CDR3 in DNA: TGTGCCAGCAGCTTGGGACAGGGTAACGAAAAACTGTTTTTT. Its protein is CASSLGQGNEKLFF.

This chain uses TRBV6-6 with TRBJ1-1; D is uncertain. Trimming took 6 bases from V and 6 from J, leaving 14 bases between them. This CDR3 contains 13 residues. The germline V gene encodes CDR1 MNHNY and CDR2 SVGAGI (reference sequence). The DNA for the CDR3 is TGTGCCAGCAGCCCCGGTTGGACGGCTGAAGCTTTCTTT. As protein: CASSPGWTAEAFF.

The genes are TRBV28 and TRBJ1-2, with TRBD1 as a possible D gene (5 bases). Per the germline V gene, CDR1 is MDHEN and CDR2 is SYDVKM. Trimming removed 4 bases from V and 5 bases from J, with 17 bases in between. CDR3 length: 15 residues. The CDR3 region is CASSWGTGEWYGYTF. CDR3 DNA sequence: TGTGCCAGCAGTTGGGGCACGGGAGAGTGGTATGGCTACACCTTC.

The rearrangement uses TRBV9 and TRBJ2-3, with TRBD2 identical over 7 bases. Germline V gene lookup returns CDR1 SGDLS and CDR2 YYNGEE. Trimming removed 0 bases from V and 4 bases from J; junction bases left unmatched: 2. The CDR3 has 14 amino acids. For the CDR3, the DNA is TGTGCCAGCAGCGTAGGGGCGGGAGCAGATACGCAGTATTTT. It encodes CASSVGAGADTQYF.

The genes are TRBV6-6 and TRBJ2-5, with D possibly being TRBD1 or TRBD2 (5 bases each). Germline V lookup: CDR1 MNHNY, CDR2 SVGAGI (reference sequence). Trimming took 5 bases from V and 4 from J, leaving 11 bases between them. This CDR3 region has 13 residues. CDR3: CASSGGVLETQYF. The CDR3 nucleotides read TGTGCCAGCAGTGGGGGAGTCTTAGAGACCCAGTACTTC.

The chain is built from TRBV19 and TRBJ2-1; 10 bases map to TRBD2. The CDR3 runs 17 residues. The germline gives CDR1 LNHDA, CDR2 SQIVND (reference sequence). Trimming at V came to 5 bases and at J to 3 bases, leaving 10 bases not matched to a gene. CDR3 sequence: CASSPLPASGSYNEQFF. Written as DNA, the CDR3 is TGTGCCAGTAGTCCACTCCCGGCTAGCGGGAGCTACAATGAGCAGTTCTTC.

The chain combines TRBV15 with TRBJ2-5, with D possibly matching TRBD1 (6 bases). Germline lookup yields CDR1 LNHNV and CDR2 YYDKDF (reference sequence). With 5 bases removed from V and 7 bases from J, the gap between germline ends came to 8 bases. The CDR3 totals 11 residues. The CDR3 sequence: CATSGGGTQYF. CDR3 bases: TGTGCCACCAGCGGGGGCGGGACCCAGTACTTC.

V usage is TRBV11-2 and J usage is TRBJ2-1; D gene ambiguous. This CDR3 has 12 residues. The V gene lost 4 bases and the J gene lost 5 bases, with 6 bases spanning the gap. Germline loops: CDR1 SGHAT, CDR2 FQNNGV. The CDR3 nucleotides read TGTGCCAGCAGCTGGGATAACAATGAGCAGTTCTTC. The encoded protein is CASSWDNNEQFF.

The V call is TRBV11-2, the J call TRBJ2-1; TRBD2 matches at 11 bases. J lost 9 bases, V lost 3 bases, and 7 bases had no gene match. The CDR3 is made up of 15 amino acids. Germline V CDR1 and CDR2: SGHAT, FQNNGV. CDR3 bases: TGTGCCAGCAGCTTTGTAGCGGGAGGGCCGGGTGAGCAGTTCTTC. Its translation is CASSFVAGGPGEQFF.

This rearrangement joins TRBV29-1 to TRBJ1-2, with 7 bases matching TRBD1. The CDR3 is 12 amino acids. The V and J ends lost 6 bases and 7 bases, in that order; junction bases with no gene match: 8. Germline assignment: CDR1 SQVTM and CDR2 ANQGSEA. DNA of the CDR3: TGCAGCGTCCACACAGGGGATGGTGGCTACACCTTC. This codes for CSVHTGDGGYTF.